The 18 T cell receptor beta chains listed next were all sequenced from one sample in a study of control samples from healthy donors and cancer patients. Produced via immunoSEQ multiplex PCR; TCRdb's table is partial and in-frame only. The data contain 70,000 or so clones, nearly 90% of them singletons. Sequencing input: PBMCs. These receptors all stem from a man aged 55 to 69 with lung cancer.

The V call is TRBV7-9, the J call TRBJ2-7; 7 bases map to TRBD1. Germline V CDR1 and CDR2: SEHNR, FQNEAQ (reference sequence). The CDR3 covers 15 residues. V shed 6 bases, J shed 5 bases, and the junction held 13 bases outside the gene matches. The DNA of the CDR3 is TGTGCCAGCAGGCCCCTTTCCGCCACAGGGGACGAGCAGTACTTC. This codes for CASRPLSATGDEQYF.

The rearrangement joins TRBV9 to TRBJ2-3; the match to TRBD2 covers 14 bases. This CDR3 spans 19 amino acids. CDR1 and CDR2 from the germline V gene are SGDLS and YYNGEE. V shed 4 bases, J shed 5 bases, and the junction held 15 bases outside the gene matches. Here the CDR3 DNA reads TGTGCCAGCAGCCTAAGGACTAGCGGGGGGCCCATCGATAGAGATACGCAGTATTTT. Its protein is CASSLRTSGGPIDRDTQYF. Using reference TRBV9 and TRBJ2-3 for the parts outside the CDR3, the full variable domain is DSGVTQTPKHLITATGQRVTLRCSPRSGDLSVYWYQQSLDQGLQFLIQYYNGEERAKGNILERFSAQQFPDLHSELNLSSLELGDSALYFCASSLRTSGGPIDRDTQYFGPGTRLTVL.

The V gene is TRBV12-5, the J gene TRBJ1-2; D unresolved. Germline CDR1 LGHNT, CDR2 FRNRAP. The germline V and J ends were trimmed by 6 bases and 8 bases, with 16 bases remaining between them. The CDR3 is 13 amino acids. The CDR3 sequence is CASGSASFGGYTF. The CDR3 nucleotides read TGTGCTAGTGGCTCGGCGTCCTTCGGGGGCTACACCTTC.

Note on this clone: In the same sample, other DNA sequences code for this CDR3. Written as DNA, the CDR3 is TGTGCCAGCAGTGAATATTCCCTTACAGATACGCAGTATTTT. Translation gives CASSEYSLTDTQYF. The gene calls are TRBV25-1 and TRBJ2-3, with unresolved D. Trimming took 0 bases from V and 3 from J, leaving 7 bases between them. Germline V gene data show CDR1 as MGHDK and CDR2 as SYGVNS. This CDR3 region has 14 residues.

This sequence joins TRBV24-1 and TRBJ1-1; 9 bases are a match to TRBD1. This CDR3 has 19 residues. Germline V gene data show CDR1 as KGHDR and CDR2 as SFDVKD. J gave up 0 bases and V 8 bases, and 18 bases lay outside the gene matches. DNA of the CDR3: TGTGCCACCACCCGGCATCGGACAGGGGATGGGTGGATGAACACTGAAGCTTTCTTT. It encodes CATTRHRTGDGWMNTEAFF.

V is TRBV24-1 and J is TRBJ2-3; D is unresolved. V lost 6 bases, J lost 4 bases, and 4 bases lay in between. The CDR3 is 11 residues long. Germline V lookup: CDR1 KGHDR, CDR2 SFDVKD. The CDR3: CATSTADTQYF. CDR3 DNA sequence: TGTGCCACCAGTACAGCAGATACGCAGTATTTT.

The rearrangement joins TRBV6-4 to TRBJ2-5; 8 bases align to TRBD2. This CDR3 has 13 amino acids. V gave up 6 bases and J gave up 5 bases; unmatched junction bases: 5. The germline V gene encodes CDR1 MRHNA and CDR2 SNTAGT. Here the CDR3 DNA reads TGTGCCAGCAGCGCCCGGGAGGGGGAGACCCAGTACTTC. The encoded protein is CASSAREGETQYF.

The sample holds one count of this clone. The chain has TRBV29-1 and TRBJ1-6; D possibly corresponds to TRBD1 (6 bases). The germline V gene has CDR1 SQVTM and CDR2 ANQGSEA. V lost 5 bases and J 11 bases, leaving 16 bases between the germline ends. The CDR3 spans 13 residues. The CDR3, as DNA: TGCAGCGTTATGACAGGTGATGGCACACCCCTCCACTTT. Protein product: CSVMTGDGTPLHF. The full variable domain, completed using reference TRBV29-1 and TRBJ1-6, is SAVISQKPSRDICQRGTSLTIQCQVDSQVTMMFWYRQQPGQSLTLIATANQGSEATYESGFVIDKFPISRPNLTFSTLTVSNMSPEDSSIYLCSVMTGDGTPLHFGNGTRLTVT.

This rearrangement joins TRBV19 to TRBJ1-2; 7 bases agree with TRBD1. The CDR3 is 15 residues long. Germline CDR1 and CDR2: LNHDA and SQIVND (reference sequence). J lost 7 bases, V lost 5 bases, and 13 bases had no gene match. The CDR3 DNA sequence: TGTGCCAGTAGTTGGGCTGACAGGGATAGCGGTGGCTACACCTTC. This sequence encodes CASSWADRDSGGYTF.

Here the CDR3 DNA reads TGTGCCAGCAGCCTCGTCACAGATACGCAGTATTTT. Protein sequence: CASSLVTDTQYF. The chain links TRBV9 to TRBJ2-3; D call uncertain. The V gene's germline CDR1 is SGDLS and CDR2 YYNGEE. This CDR3 is 12 amino acids long. V shed 4 bases and J shed 2 bases, with 5 bases lying between them.

In its sample, this clone is large. V gene TRBV5-5 combines with J gene TRBJ2-7, with a tentative D call TRBD2 (5 bases). CDR3 length: 14 residues. The ends were cut back, 2 bases at V and 3 bases at J, with 12 bases in the middle. CDR1 SGHKS and CDR2 YYEKEE come from the germline V gene (reference sequence). The CDR3 coding sequence is TGTGCCAGCAGCTTAAGAGGGCTGGACTACGAGCAGTACTTC. It specifies CASSLRGLDYEQYF. Full variable domain (outside the CDR3, taken from reference TRBV5-5 and TRBJ2-7): DAGVTQSPTHLIKTRGQQVTLRCSPISGHKSVSWYQQVLGQGPQFIFQYYEKEERGRGNFPDRFSARQFPNYSSELNVNALLLGDSALYLCASSLRGLDYEQYFGPGTRLTVT.

The V and J genes are TRBV4-1 and TRBJ2-7; TRBD1 might be the D (5 bases). This CDR3 has 13 residues. V lost 0 bases to trimming and J lost 5 bases, with 8 bases between them. Germline CDR1 is MGHRA and CDR2 is YSYEKL. The CDR3 is CASSQEETDEQYV. The DNA of the CDR3 is TGCGCCAGCAGCCAAGAGGAGACAGACGAGCAGTACGTC.

The genes are TRBV24-1 and TRBJ2-1; 10 nucleotides align to TRBD1. The CDR3 spans 15 residues. Germline trimming cut 5 bases from V and 7 bases from J; bases unmatched to any gene: 7. Germline values: CDR1 KGHDR, CDR2 SFDVKD. CDR3 bases: TGTGCCACCAGTGGCCCCGGGACAGGGGATAATGAGCAGTTCTTC. Translation gives CATSGPGTGDNEQFF.

The chain combines TRBV7-3 with TRBJ1-2; 10 bases are a match to TRBD1. The CDR3 has 15 residues. Germline CDR1 and CDR2: SGHTA and FQGTGA. Trimming at V came to 1 base and at J to 8 bases, leaving 7 bases not matched to a gene. CDR3 amino acids: CASSLRGTGASGYTF. DNA for the CDR3: TGTGCCAGCAGCTTAAGGGGGACAGGGGCGTCCGGCTACACCTTC.

The chain is built from TRBV7-8 and TRBJ2-3; TRBD2 is a possible D gene (6 bases). This CDR3 has 14 residues. Germline V lookup: CDR1 SGHVS, CDR2 FQNEAQ. Trimming removed 2 bases at V and 2 bases at J, with 8 bases between. CDR3 nucleotides: TGTGCCAGCAGCTTAACGGGGGACACAGATACGCAGTATTTT. It codes for CASSLTGDTDTQYF.

The gene calls are TRBV5-1 and TRBJ2-1; D is possibly TRBD2 (6 bases). The CDR3 consists of 12 residues. Trimming took 8 bases from V and 9 from J, leaving 15 bases between them. Germline CDR1 SGHRS, CDR2 YFSETQ. The CDR3 loop reads CASRAGSGEQFF. Written as DNA, the CDR3 is TGCGCCAGTCGGGCGGGGTCGGGTGAGCAGTTCTTC.

The count of this clone is one. The chain uses TRBV19 and TRBJ1-2, with D unresolved. CDR3 size: 14 residues. The ends were cut back, 0 bases at V and 1 base at J, with 6 bases in the middle. Germline CDR1 and CDR2: LNHDA and SQIVND (reference sequence). The CDR3 region is CASSIDGVNYGYTF. In DNA, the CDR3 is TGTGCCAGTAGTATAGATGGGGTTAACTATGGCTACACCTTC.

V is TRBV5-1 and J is TRBJ2-2, with 11 bases aligning to TRBD1. V lost 3 bases, J lost 7 bases, and 8 bases stayed unmatched. In germline, CDR1 is SGHRS, CDR2 YFSETQ. The CDR3 is 16 residues long. This CDR3 reads CASSSLGTGGIGELFF. CDR3 coding DNA: TGCGCCAGCAGCTCCCTGGGGACAGGGGGTATCGGGGAGCTGTTTTTT.